Listed below are T cell receptor beta chains from one sample, sequenced in a study of T cell responses to AZD1222 COVID-19 vaccine. TCRdb's table, derived via immunoSEQ multiplex PCR, lists solely in-frame clones and lacks some. The sample has 96,000 or so clones, 75% to 90% seen once. The specimen was peripheral blood, collected on day 0 of AZD1222 vaccination. Source of these receptors: an adult in good health. The CDR3 runs from the conserved cysteine through the conserved F or W. D genes are given only for firm matches. The size of a clone is reported for some rows only, either as once, few or many, or as a class for expanded clones.

size	V	J	D	CDR3	DNA
-	TRBV27	TRBJ1-1	-	CASRPSGGTEAFF	TGTGCCAGCAGACCGAGCGGGGGAACTGAAGCTTTCTTT
-	TRBV9	TRBJ2-1	-	CASSSSDRELGRGLGNEQFF	TGTGCCAGCAGCTCTAGCGATAGGGAACTCGGTCGGGGGCTCGGTAATGAGCAGTTCTTC
-	TRBV28	TRBJ2-1	-	CASGYRDNEQFF	TGTGCCAGCGGCTATCGGGACAATGAGCAGTTCTTC
-	TRBV5-1	TRBJ2-3	-	CASSLDGTSTDTQYF	TGCGCCAGCAGCTTGGACGGAACTAGCACAGATACGCAGTATTTT
-	TRBV30	TRBJ1-3	-	CAWSKRAGNTIYF	TGTGCCTGGAGTAAAAGGGCTGGAAACACCATATATTTT
-	TRBV5-5	TRBJ2-7	TRBD2	CASSDLAGYEQYF	TGTGCCAGCAGCGACTTAGCGGGCTACGAGCAGTACTTC
-	TRBV5-6	TRBJ2-3	-	CASSRHRDTQYF	TGTGCCAGCAGTCGCCATCGAGATACGCAGTATTTT
-	TRBV7-2	TRBJ1-4	-	CASSLMRGNEKLFF	TGTGCCAGCAGCTTAATGAGGGGAAATGAAAAACTGTTTTTT
few	TRBV27	TRBJ2-7	TRBD2	CASSSGTSGSYEQYF	TGTGCCAGCAGTTCCGGGACTAGCGGGAGCTACGAGCAGTACTTC
-	TRBV28	TRBJ1-4	-	CASSVPGRGEEKLFF	TGTGCCAGCAGTGTACCGGGCCGTGGAGAGGAAAAACTGTTTTTT
-	TRBV6-4	TRBJ1-1	-	CASSDTAAGKAEAFF	TGTGCCAGCAGTGACACCGCCGCGGGGAAGGCTGAAGCTTTCTTT
-	TRBV6-2/TRBV6-3	TRBJ2-3	-	CASSYRTDTQYF	TGTGCCAGCAGTTACAGGACAGATACGCAGTATTTT
-	TRBV3-1/TRBV3-2	TRBJ2-2	-	CASSLRTRWTKIDTGELFF	TGTGCCAGCAGCCTCCGTACCAGGTGGACGAAGATAGACACCGGGGAGCTGTTTTTT
-	TRBV27	TRBJ2-5	-	CADRFEGRQGETQYF	TGTGCCGACCGATTTGAAGGGAGGCAGGGAGAGACCCAGTACTTC
-	TRBV6-5	TRBJ2-7	-	CASRTSYEQYF	TGTGCCAGCCGGACCTCCTACGAGCAGTACTTC
-	TRBV5-6	TRBJ2-7	TRBD1	CASSDSGTGGYEQYF	TGTGCCAGCAGCGACTCCGGGACAGGGGGCTACGAGCAGTACTTC
once	TRBV29-1	TRBJ2-3	TRBD1	CSTGQGSVFDTQYF	TGCAGCACGGGACAGGGTAGTGTTTTCGATACGCAGTATTTT
-	TRBV3-1/TRBV3-2	TRBJ1-5	-	CASSQGPNSNQPQHF	TGTGCCAGCAGCCAAGGTCCGAATAGCAATCAGCCCCAGCATTTT
-	TRBV10-3	TRBJ2-2	-	CAITEGTGELFF	TGTGCCATCACGGAGGGCACCGGGGAGCTGTTTTTT
-	TRBV7-2	TRBJ2-1	-	CASSQEGSGAQEQFF	TGTGCCAGCAGCCAAGAAGGTTCCGGGGCTCAAGAGCAGTTCTTC
few	TRBV28	TRBJ2-5	-	CASSLVMAQETQYF	TGTGCCAGCAGTTTAGTCATGGCCCAAGAGACCCAGTACTTC
-	TRBV18	TRBJ2-7	TRBD2	CASSPPGLAGVHEQYF	TGTGCCAGCTCACCCCCAGGACTAGCGGGAGTTCACGAGCAGTACTTC
-	TRBV28	TRBJ2-7	TRBD1	CASSLVGTGRYEQYF	TGTGCCAGCAGTTTAGTCGGGACAGGGCGGTACGAGCAGTACTTC
-	TRBV7-2	TRBJ2-7	-	CASSLRGGDSYEQYF	TGTGCCAGCAGCTTAAGGGGGGGGGACTCCTACGAGCAGTACTTC
few	TRBV7-8	TRBJ2-7	-	CASSPSLRQGGTSGEQYF	TGTGCCAGCAGCCCCAGCCTCCGACAGGGAGGGACATCGGGCGAGCAGTACTTC
-	TRBV11-2	TRBJ2-5	TRBD2	CASSSLAGGFGETQYF	TGTGCCAGCAGCTCTTTAGCGGGAGGATTCGGGGAGACCCAGTACTTC
-	TRBV7-2	TRBJ2-4	-	CASSLEEGGTKNIQYF	TGTGCCAGCAGCTTAGAGGAGGGGGGAACCAAAAACATTCAGTACTTC
-	TRBV6-2/TRBV6-3	TRBJ2-5	TRBD1	CASSYQTGGEETQYF	TGTGCCAGCAGTTACCAAACAGGGGGCGAAGAGACCCAGTACTTC
-	TRBV19	TRBJ1-3	-	CASSIAGDVGNTIYF	TGTGCCAGTAGTATAGCCGGGGACGTTGGAAACACCATATATTTT
-	TRBV18	TRBJ1-4	-	CASSPGLNNEKLFF	TGTGCCAGCTCACCAGGGCTGAATAATGAAAAACTGTTTTTT
-	TRBV11-3	TRBJ2-5	-	CASSLGPLQETQYF	TGTGCCAGCAGCTTAGGTCCGCTCCAAGAGACCCAGTACTTC
-	TRBV19	TRBJ1-2	-	CASRSNGYTF	TGTGCCAGTAGATCAAATGGCTACACCTTC
-	TRBV3-1/TRBV3-2	TRBJ1-5	-	CASSSRGGDQPQHF	TGTGCCAGCAGCTCAAGGGGGGGAGATCAGCCCCAGCATTTT
-	TRBV12-2	TRBJ2-7	-	CASRFKPPRRGYEQYF	TGTGCAAGTCGCTTTAAGCCCCCACGTAGGGGGTACGAGCAGTACTTC
-	TRBV6-5	TRBJ2-7	TRBD2	CAAGGLASGEQYF	TGTGCCGCCGGCGGACTAGCGTCGGGTGAGCAGTACTTC
-	TRBV7-6	TRBJ2-5	-	CASSSDSRVQETQYF	TGTGCCAGCAGCTCGGATTCGAGGGTCCAAGAGACCCAGTACTTC
-	TRBV12-3/TRBV12-4	TRBJ1-1	-	CASSLVRHTEAFF	TGTGCCAGCAGTTTGGTTCGGCATACTGAAGCTTTCTTT
-	TRBV28	TRBJ1-4	-	CASSATGATNEKLFF	TGTGCCAGCAGCGCTACAGGTGCAACTAATGAAAAACTGTTTTTT
-	TRBV28	TRBJ2-4	TRBD2	CASSPGGGVQYF	TGTGCCAGCAGCCCGGGAGGGGGAGTGCAGTACTTC
once	TRBV2	TRBJ1-2	TRBD1	CASSPSVAGGLRGYTF	TGTGCCAGCAGTCCGTCGGTGGCAGGGGGTCTTCGAGGCTACACCTTC